This entry is about one T cell receptor (beta chain). This clonotype is considered medium-sized (0.01 to 0.1%). Its target antigen remains unknown. Base-call qualities are not available, and no considerably larger clone is one nucleotide away. This sample is part of a study of patients with pleural tuberculosis (TCRdb year 2014). V and J are truncated by 0 bases and 4 bases respectively, leaving an intervening sequence of 9 bases. CDR3 length: 13 amino acids, cysteine to phenylalanine. CDR3 DNA is the only sequence kept; it has 39 bases, read in frame from the first base. CDR1 DFQATT and CDR2 SNEGSKA are derived from the germline V gene (reference sequence). Sequenced on an Illumina Genome Analyzer IIx. TCRdb reran the public reads through fastp at Q25 and MiXCR, keeping productive beta chains. Every entry covers one CDR3 protein and lists the most common genes and DNA from its rows. For this sample the table gives 29,000 or so distinct CDR3 sequences, of which 18% were detected only once. Clones ranked in the top ten supply about 4% of the sample.

The chain was built from TRBV20-1 and TRBJ1-2; the D gene remains uncertain. The sample taken for sequencing was peripheral blood. The source is a human donor with pleural tuberculosis. The bases read TGCAGTGCTAGAGAGAACAGCCTCTATGGCTACACCTTC. It encodes CSARENSLYGYTF.